These 14 T cell receptor beta chains originate from one sample sequenced in a study of identical twins. MiXCR was run by TCRdb on the 5' RACE reads, yielding one entry per CDR3 protein. The sample lists hundreds of thousands of distinct CDR3 sequences, 9% to 15% seen once, with roughly 1.5% in the top ten. These sequences were also reported in another study, on yellow fever vaccine responses in identical twins.

Sequenced material: PBMCs. Source of these receptors: a woman aged 18 to 35 in good health.

The rearrangement uses TRBV14 and TRBJ2-1; TRBD2 matches 8 bases. V lost 3 bases, J lost 3 bases, and 10 bases stayed unmatched. From germline, CDR1 is SGHDN and CDR2 FVKESK. The CDR3 sequence is 17 residues long. CDR3 in amino acids: CASSHYMGLAGYNEQFF. In DNA form, the CDR3 reads TGTGCCAGCAGCCATTATATGGGGCTAGCGGGCTACAATGAGCAGTTCTTC.

The rearrangement joins TRBV5-1 to TRBJ2-1; 10 bases are shared with TRBD1. Unmatched junction bases numbered 6, after V lost 4 bases and J lost 8 bases. This CDR3 region has 14 residues. Germline loops: CDR1 SGHRS, CDR2 YFSETQ. CDR3 in DNA: TGCGCCAGCAGCCGCGGGACAGGGGATGATGAGCAGTTCTTC. It yields the protein CASSRGTGDDEQFF.

V is TRBV14 and J is TRBJ2-2, with D maybe TRBD1 (6 bases). Per germline, CDR1 SGHDN and CDR2 FVKESK. The CDR3 is 14 residues long. V gave up 5 bases and J gave up 3 bases, with 10 bases separating them. The CDR3 DNA reads TGTGCCAGCAGCACAGGGACCTACACCGGGGAGCTGTTTTTT. Translation: CASSTGTYTGELFF.

The chain is built from TRBV10-3 and TRBJ1-5; the D is unclear. The ends were cut back, 2 bases at V and 5 bases at J, with 4 bases in the middle. The CDR3 runs to 12 residues. Germline loops: CDR1 ENHRY, CDR2 SYGVKD. CDR3 in DNA: TGTGCCATCAGTGAGGACTATCAGCCCCAGCATTTT. This gives the protein CAISEDYQPQHF.

The rearrangement links TRBV15 to TRBJ2-7; possible D gene TRBD2, 5 bases. The CDR3 sequence is 15 residues long. Germline V gene sequence: CDR1 LNHNV, CDR2 YYDKDF (reference sequence). The V end lost 1 base, the J end lost 3 bases, and 13 bases lay between the germline ends. The CDR3: CATSRGGDSRYEQYF. The CDR3 nucleotides are TGTGCCACCAGCAGAGGGGGAGATAGCCGCTACGAGCAGTACTTC. The full variable domain, in which reference TRBV15 and TRBJ2-7 provide the parts outside the CDR3, is DAMVIQNPRYQVTQFGKPVTLSCSQTLNHNVMYWYQQKSSQAPKLLFHYYDKDFNNEADTPDNFQSRRPNTSFCFLDIRSPGLGDTAMYLCATSRGGDSRYEQYFGPGTRLTVT.

This sequence joins TRBV12-3 or TRBV12-4 and TRBJ2-3; possibly TRBD2 for D (6 bases). With 5 bases removed from V and 6 bases from J, the gap between germline ends came to 15 bases. CDR3 length equals 14 residues. CDR3 residues: CASSITSAGDTQYF. CDR3 DNA: TGTGCCAGCAGTATAACTTCAGCGGGCGATACGCAGTATTTT.

This clonotype was counted only a few times. The CDR3 region has the DNA TGTGCCAGCAGTTCGCGGACGGACTACAATGAGCAGTTCTTC. Translated, it gives CASSSRTDYNEQFF. J is TRBJ2-1 and V is TRBV11-1; no clear D. The length of the CDR3 is 14 residues. In germline, CDR1 is SGHAT, CDR2 FQDESV (reference sequence). The V and J ends lost 6 bases and 3 bases respectively, with 12 bases between them.

This clonotype has at least ten counts. The chain combines TRBV12-3 or TRBV12-4 with TRBJ1-1; weak D call: TRBD1 (6 bases). The V gene lost 7 bases and the J gene lost 3 bases, with 12 bases spanning the gap. This CDR3 region has 13 residues. CDR3 DNA sequence: TGTGCCAGCAAACAGGGTAGGGACACTGAAGCTTTCTTT. Translation: CASKQGRDTEAFF.

The table lists this clonotype with a few counts. This sequence joins TRBV20-1 and TRBJ2-3; maybe TRBD2 (6 bases). In germline, CDR1 is DFQATT, CDR2 SNEGSKA (reference sequence). Trimming stripped 6 bases from V and 0 bases from J, with 16 bases between. CDR3 length equals 15 residues. CDR3 region: CSANTRTTSTDTQYF. In DNA form, the CDR3 reads TGCAGTGCCAACACCAGGACTACTAGCACAGATACGCAGTATTTT.

The V gene is TRBV2, the J gene TRBJ2-7; D might be TRBD1 (6 bases). V was trimmed by 7 bases and J by 3 bases, leaving 13 bases between them. The CDR3 runs 13 residues. CDR1 SNHLY and CDR2 FYNNEI come from the germline V gene. The CDR3 DNA follows: TGTGCCAGCACAAGACAGGAAAGCTACGAGCAGTACTTC. Its translation: CASTRQESYEQYF.

The sample holds a few counts of this clonotype. The chain employs TRBV24-1 and TRBJ2-3, with a weak D call TRBD2 (5 bases). Looked up from germline, CDR1 is KGHDR and CDR2 is SFDVKD. The CDR3 loop spans 14 amino acids. The V and J ends lost 7 bases and 1 base respectively, with 11 bases between them. The CDR3 sequence is CATSSLGGTDTQYF. DNA for the CDR3: TGTGCCACCAGCTCGCTCGGGGGCACAGATACGCAGTATTTT.

Ten or more counts support this clonotype. The germline gene is not matched at one end of the junction; a read error may be the cause. The genes are TRBV20-1 and TRBJ2-1; D may be TRBD2 (6 bases). Germline-derived CDR1 and CDR2 are DFQATT and SNEGSKA (reference sequence). There are 10 residues in the CDR3. CDR3 protein: CSASRDSPCF. CDR3 DNA: TGCAGTGCTAGCCGGGACTCGCCGTGCTTC.

This rearrangement joins TRBV5-1 to TRBJ2-1; TRBD2 matches 10 bases. Trimming removed 3 bases from V and 0 bases from J; junction bases left unmatched: 6. This CDR3 is built from 17 residues. Germline CDR1 is SGHRS and CDR2 is YFSETQ. The CDR3 sequence is CASSYGLAEPSYNEQFF. The CDR3 DNA sequence: TGCGCCAGCAGCTATGGACTAGCGGAGCCCTCCTACAATGAGCAGTTCTTC.

This clonotype was detected a few times. The V gene is TRBV12-3 or TRBV12-4, the J gene TRBJ2-3, with 8 bases that match TRBD2. Unmatched junction bases numbered 4, after V lost 4 bases and J lost 1 base. This CDR3 region has 15 residues. Written as DNA, the CDR3 is TGTGCCAGCAGTTCTACGACTAGCGGCACAGATACGCAGTATTTT. It translates to CASSSTTSGTDTQYF.